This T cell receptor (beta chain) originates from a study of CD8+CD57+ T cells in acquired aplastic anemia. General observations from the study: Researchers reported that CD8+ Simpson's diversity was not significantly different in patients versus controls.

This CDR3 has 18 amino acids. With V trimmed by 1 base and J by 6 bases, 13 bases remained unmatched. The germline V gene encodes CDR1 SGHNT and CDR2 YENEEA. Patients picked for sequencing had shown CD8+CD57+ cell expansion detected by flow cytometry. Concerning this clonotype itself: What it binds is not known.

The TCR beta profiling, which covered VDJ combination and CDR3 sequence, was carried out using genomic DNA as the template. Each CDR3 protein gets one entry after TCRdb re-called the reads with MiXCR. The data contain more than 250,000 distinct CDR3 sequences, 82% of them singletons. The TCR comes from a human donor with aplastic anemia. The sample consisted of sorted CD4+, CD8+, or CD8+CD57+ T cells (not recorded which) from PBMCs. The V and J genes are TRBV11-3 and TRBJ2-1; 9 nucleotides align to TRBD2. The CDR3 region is CASSLAGGGRGIVNEQFF. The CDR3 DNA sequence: TGTGCCAGCAGCTTAGCGGGAGGCGGGAGGGGTATAGTCAATGAGCAGTTCTTC.